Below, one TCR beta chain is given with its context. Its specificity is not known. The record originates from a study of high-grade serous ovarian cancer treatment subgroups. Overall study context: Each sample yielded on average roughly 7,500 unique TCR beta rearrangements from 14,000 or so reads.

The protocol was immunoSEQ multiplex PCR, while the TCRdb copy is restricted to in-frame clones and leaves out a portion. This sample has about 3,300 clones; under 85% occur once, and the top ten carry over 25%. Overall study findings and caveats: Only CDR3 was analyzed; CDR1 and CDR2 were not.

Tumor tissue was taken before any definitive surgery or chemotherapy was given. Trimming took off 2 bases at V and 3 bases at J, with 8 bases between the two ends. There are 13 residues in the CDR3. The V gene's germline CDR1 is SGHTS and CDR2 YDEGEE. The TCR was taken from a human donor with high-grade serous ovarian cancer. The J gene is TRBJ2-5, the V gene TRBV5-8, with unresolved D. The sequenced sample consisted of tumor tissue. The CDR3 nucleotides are TGTGCCAGCAGCTTCTATCTGGAAGAGACCCAGTACTTC. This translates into CASSFYLEETQYF. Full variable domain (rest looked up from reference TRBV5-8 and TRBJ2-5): EAGVTQSPTHLIKTRGQQATLRCSPISGHTSVYWYQQALGLGLQFLLWYDEGEERNRGNFPPRFSGRQFPNYSSELNVNALELEDSALYLCASSFYLEETQYFGPGTRLLVL.